The rows below give T cell receptor beta chains drawn from one sample of a study of shared clonotypes between healthy human individuals. Repertoires were generated with immunoSEQ multiplex PCR, while TCRdb's copy carries only in-frame clones and drops some. The sample yields some 2.1 million clones, 93% seen once. Source material: naive CD8+ T cells from PBMCs. The receptors derive from a young man in good health. Some clones in this sample may be carry-over from other donors' samples. Each CDR3 is given without its conserved first and last residue.

cdr3_aa	j_call	v_call
ASSLGDQPQH	TRBJ1-5	TRBV6-5
ASRPSGSSYNEQF	TRBJ2-1	TRBV6-1
ASSPMGGEENEQY	TRBJ2-7	TRBV9
ASSLGLALLNTEAF	TRBJ1-1	TRBV27
ASSWGLADEQF	TRBJ2-1	TRBV5-8
ASSLGGREQY	TRBJ2-7	TRBV11-2
ASSPTGRFNTIY	TRBJ1-3	TRBV6-1
ASRVGTQAPYEQY	TRBJ2-7	TRBV27
ASSDRDRGQETQY	TRBJ2-5	TRBV5-1
AWRRDRATTEAF	TRBJ1-1	TRBV30
ASSQDTSGYNEQF	TRBJ2-1	TRBV4-1
ASSKTLYSNQPQH	TRBJ1-5	TRBV6-5
ASSPEPGTGIFRSSYEQY	TRBJ2-7	TRBV19
ASSFLRTGEGKTQY	TRBJ2-5	TRBV28
ASSPDSYGYT	TRBJ1-2	TRBV7-4
ASSFLGAQY	TRBJ2-5	TRBV5-6
ASSPRGHSSYEQY	TRBJ2-7	TRBV7-7
ASSLGGWDSYSNQPQH	TRBJ1-5	TRBV7-2
ASSHGGLKQF	TRBJ2-1	TRBV11-3
ASSPLGAVGEQY	TRBJ2-7	TRBV7-8
SVESANYGYT	TRBJ1-2	TRBV29-1
ASTPPNSYEQY	TRBJ2-7	TRBV27
SAHGTGELF	TRBJ2-2	TRBV20-1
ASSYPGTSYNEQF	TRBJ2-1	TRBV7-9
AISESTGNQPQH	TRBJ1-5	TRBV10-3
ATSRDKAGLETQY	TRBJ2-5	TRBV15
ASSPDMPLPNTEAF	TRBJ1-1	TRBV28
ASSQDSWGSEAF	TRBJ1-1	TRBV4-1
ASSLILSTGELF	TRBJ2-2	TRBV7-3
TSSQDLLGRALETQY	TRBJ2-5	TRBV1
ASSQPRTGSTEAF	TRBJ1-1	TRBV4-1
ASSLFGQGSEQY	TRBJ2-7	TRBV27
ASSQGSGQAVEKLF	TRBJ1-4	TRBV4-3
ASKQGVNTEAF	TRBJ1-1	TRBV25-1
ASSYSGTGIEQY	TRBJ2-7	TRBV6-5
SVRTGIVYEQY	TRBJ2-7	TRBV29-1
ASSTSLEGSGANVLT	TRBJ2-6	TRBV28
ASSLSRGRQGYGYT	TRBJ1-2	TRBV27
ASSVSGAQETQY	TRBJ2-5	TRBV9